These 19 T cell receptor beta chains were sequenced from one sample in a study of technical replicates of blood from a handful of donors. Here immunoSEQ multiplex PCR was the method, and the copy in TCRdb shows in-frame clones only, minus some. The sample contains 45,000 to 65,000 clones, over 90% of which appear only once. The sequencing input was PBMCs. The receptors shown here come from a human donor in good health. Some clones in this sample may be carry-over from other donors' samples.

The chain recombines TRBV4-2 with TRBJ2-3; no clear D. V was trimmed by 0 bases and J by 5 bases, leaving 6 bases between them. This CDR3 has 13 amino acids. Germline V CDR1 and CDR2: LGHNA, YNFKEQ. CDR3 residues: CASSQETGDTQYF. CDR3 bases: TGTGCCAGCAGCCAAGAGACGGGAGATACGCAGTATTTT.

V is TRBV7-9 and J is TRBJ2-2, with D possibly matching TRBD2 (6 bases). V gave up 1 base and J gave up 6 bases, with 15 bases separating them. This CDR3 is 16 amino acids long. Germline-derived CDR1 and CDR2 are SEHNR and FQNEAQ (reference sequence). The CDR3 DNA follows: TGTGCCAGCAGCTTAGAGCGGGTGTGGAGGTCCGGGGAGCTGTTTTTT. It yields the protein CASSLERVWRSGELFF.

The rearrangement uses TRBV19 and TRBJ2-7; TRBD2 agrees at 7 bases. Germline assignment: CDR1 LNHDA and CDR2 SQIVND (reference sequence). The CDR3 consists of 14 residues. Losses at the gene ends were 5 bases for V and 2 bases for J; bases not matched to a gene: 6. This chain's CDR3 is CASSLIAGPYEQYF. The DNA of the CDR3 is TGTGCCAGTAGTCTCATAGCGGGCCCCTACGAGCAGTACTTC.

The rearrangement joins TRBV10-3 to TRBJ1-3; D gene unclear. The germline V gene has CDR1 ENHRY and CDR2 SYGVKD. CDR3 size: 15 residues. V dropped 6 bases and J dropped 4 bases, with 16 bases sitting between them. CDR3 amino acids: CAISPEDFVGNTIYF. In DNA, the CDR3 is TGTGCCATCAGCCCGGAGGACTTTGTCGGAAACACCATATATTTT.

The V gene is TRBV7-3, the J gene TRBJ2-3; D unclear. Trimming removed 1 base from V and 0 bases from J, with 5 bases in between. CDR1 and CDR2 from the germline V gene are SGHTA and FQGTGA. The length of the CDR3 is 14 residues. The CDR3 region is CASSLRPSTDTQYF. DNA for the CDR3: TGTGCCAGCAGCTTAAGGCCGAGCACAGATACGCAGTATTTT.

The rearrangement uses TRBV4-3 and TRBJ1-3; no clear D. The CDR3 length is 17 residues. Deletions cut 0 bases from V and 5 bases from J, with 17 bases between. The germline gives CDR1 LGHNA, CDR2 YSLEER. The CDR3 DNA reads as TGCGCCAGCAGCCAAGATTTGGTAGGGAGTTCCAGAAACACCATATATTTT. Its translation is CASSQDLVGSSRNTIYF.

This chain uses TRBV29-1 with TRBJ2-7; 9 bases agree with TRBD2. The CDR3 contains 15 residues. The germline gives CDR1 SQVTM, CDR2 ANQGSEA. V shed 0 bases and J 3 bases; nucleotides not matched to a gene: 6. The CDR3 sequence: CSVEDGLAGFYEQYF. CDR3 sequence (DNA): TGCAGCGTTGAAGATGGTCTAGCGGGGTTCTACGAGCAGTACTTC.

The gene calls are TRBV6-5 and TRBJ2-5; 12 nucleotides line up with TRBD1. Trimming at V came to 5 bases and at J to 5 bases, leaving 6 bases not matched to a gene. The CDR3 runs to 15 residues. In germline, CDR1 is MNHEY, CDR2 SVGAGI. The CDR3 loop reads CASSLGQGAGETQYF. CDR3 sequence (DNA): TGTGCCAGCAGTCTGGGACAGGGGGCGGGGGAGACCCAGTACTTC.

V is TRBV7-2 and J is TRBJ2-1, with D perhaps matching TRBD2 (6 bases). This CDR3 is 13 amino acids long. Trimming cost V 3 bases and J 7 bases, with 10 bases left between them. Germline V gives CDR1 SGHTA, CDR2 FQGNSA. CDR3 sequence reads: CASSFGGLNEQFF. The CDR3 DNA reads as TGTGCCAGCAGCTTTGGAGGGCTTAATGAGCAGTTCTTC.

The chain has TRBV11-3 and TRBJ2-1; D not certain. The CDR3 is 12 amino acids. Per germline, CDR1 SGHNT and CDR2 YENEEA. V lost 1 base and J lost 9, with 7 bases in between. CDR3 residues: CASSLVSTEQFF. CDR3 DNA sequence: TGTGCCAGCAGCTTAGTTAGTACTGAGCAGTTCTTC. Combining the CDR3 with reference TRBV11-3 and TRBJ2-1 gives the whole variable domain EAGVVQSPRYKIIEKKQPVAFWCNPISGHNTLYWYLQNLGQGPELLIRYENEEAVDDSQLPKDRFSAERLKGVDSTLKIQPAELGDSAVYLCASSLVSTEQFFGPGTRLTVL.

This clone was seen only a few times. This CDR3 reads CASSLLRDSPLHF. CDR3 in DNA: TGTGCCAGCAGCCTACTACGGGATTCACCCCTCCACTTT. V is TRBV4-2 and J is TRBJ1-6; no clear D. V was trimmed by 4 bases and J by 8 bases, leaving 9 bases between them. Germline-derived CDR1 and CDR2 are LGHNA and YNFKEQ. The CDR3 loop spans 13 amino acids.

The chain couples TRBV7-3 to TRBJ2-7; 7 nucleotides align to TRBD2. This CDR3 contains 14 residues. V lost 4 bases, J lost 5 bases, and 8 bases stayed unmatched. CDR1 and CDR2 from the germline V gene are SGHTA and FQGTGA. CDR3 residues: CASSSGLRGDEQYF. In DNA form, the CDR3 reads TGTGCCAGCAGCTCGGGACTACGGGGTGACGAGCAGTACTTC.

The rearrangement links TRBV2 to TRBJ1-5; D might be TRBD1 (6 bases). CDR1 and CDR2 from the germline V gene are SNHLY and FYNNEI. With 5 bases removed from V and 4 bases from J, the gap between germline ends came to 18 bases. The CDR3 is made up of 16 amino acids. CDR3 coding DNA: TGTGCCAGCAGTTTTTCGGACAGCGGGGGGAATCAGCCCCAGCATTTT. The encoded protein is CASSFSDSGGNQPQHF.

The rearrangement uses TRBV6-6 and TRBJ1-6; 8 bases line up with TRBD1. This CDR3 is 13 amino acids long. The germline CDR1 and CDR2 sequences are MNHNY and SVGAGI (reference sequence). Unmatched junction bases numbered 5, after V lost 6 bases and J lost 10 bases. CDR3 sequence: CASRADRDSPLHF. Written as DNA, the CDR3 is TGTGCCAGCAGGGCGGACAGGGACTCACCCCTCCACTTT.

The chain combines TRBV7-2 with TRBJ1-6; a possible D gene is TRBD1 (6 bases). The CDR3 runs 14 residues. Germline lookup yields CDR1 SGHTA and CDR2 FQGNSA. Trimming took 3 bases from V and 8 from J, leaving 11 bases between them. CDR3: CASSFQGSYSPLHF. The DNA for the CDR3 is TGTGCCAGCAGCTTCCAGGGGTCATATTCACCCCTCCACTTT.

The chain joins TRBV27 to TRBJ1-1; 7 bases are shared with TRBD1. The germline gives CDR1 MNHEY, CDR2 SMNVEV (reference sequence). CDR3 length: 15 amino acids. With 6 bases clipped from V and 7 bases from J, the junction kept 14 bases outside the gene matches. The CDR3 spells CASRPGGDTRHEAFF. The CDR3 region has the DNA TGTGCCAGCAGACCAGGGGGAGACACCCGTCATGAAGCTTTCTTT.

This chain connects TRBV7-2 to TRBJ2-3; 7 positions agree with TRBD1. V was pared by 5 bases and J by 6 bases, with 8 bases of the junction left unmatched. Germline V lookup: CDR1 SGHTA, CDR2 FQGNSA. This CDR3 has 14 residues. In nucleotides, the CDR3 is TGTGCCAGCAGCCTCGACAGGGTAGCGGATACGCAGTATTTT. Its protein product is CASSLDRVADTQYF.

The rearrangement links TRBV2 to TRBJ2-3; D unresolved. The CDR3 runs to 16 residues. Per germline, CDR1 SNHLY and CDR2 FYNNEI. The germline V and J ends were trimmed by 2 bases and 0 bases, with 12 bases remaining between them. The DNA for the CDR3 is TGTGCCAGCAGTGAAATAGCAAGTGCTAGCACAGATACGCAGTATTTT. Encoded protein: CASSEIASASTDTQYF.

This clone came up once. The chain is built from TRBV12-5 and TRBJ1-2; 8 nucleotides align to TRBD1. Germline assignment: CDR1 LGHNT and CDR2 FRNRAP. V lost 4 bases and J lost 4; bases outside the gene matches: 5. The CDR3 sequence is 14 residues long. The CDR3 region has the DNA TGTGCTAGTGGTTCCCTGACAGGGGTCTATGGCTACACCTTC. Protein product: CASGSLTGVYGYTF.